The T cell receptor beta chain described here comes from a study of cytomegalovirus exposure and HLA in healthy donors. Study-level points and caveats: Reports described diagnosis of cytomegalovirus status by the classifier as highly specific and sensitive. The study designated 164 TCR beta chains cytomegalovirus-associated.

CDR1 and CDR2 from the germline V gene are KGHSH and LQKENI. The CDR3 spans 17 residues. The V end lost 1 base, the J end lost 0 bases, and 12 bases lay between the germline ends. The repertoire was sequenced with immunoSEQ multiplex PCR; TCRdb's copy has only in-frame clones and lacks some. Among about 140,000 clones listed, roughly four fifths were seen once. While the first cohort had hundreds of subjects, the donors belonged to the separate validation cohort of about 110 subjects. Worth noting for this clone: What it binds is not known.

The sequence derives from a man younger than 40 in good health and CMV-seropositive. Sequences were obtained from PBMCs. The genes are TRBV18 and TRBJ2-2; maybe TRBD1 (6 bases). In DNA, the CDR3 is TGTGCCAGCTCACCACGTGGGGACAATTCGAACACCGGGGAGCTGTTTTTT. Translating gives CASSPRGDNSNTGELFF.